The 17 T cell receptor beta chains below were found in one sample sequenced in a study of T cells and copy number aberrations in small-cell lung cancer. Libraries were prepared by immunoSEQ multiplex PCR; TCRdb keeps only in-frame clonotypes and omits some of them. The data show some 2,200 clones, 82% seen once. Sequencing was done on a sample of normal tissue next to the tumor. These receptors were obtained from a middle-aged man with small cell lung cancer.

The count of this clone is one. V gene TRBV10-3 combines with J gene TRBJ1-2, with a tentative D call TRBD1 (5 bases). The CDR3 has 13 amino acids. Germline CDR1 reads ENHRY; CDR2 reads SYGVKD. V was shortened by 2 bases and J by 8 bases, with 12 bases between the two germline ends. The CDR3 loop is CAISEEGFGGYTF. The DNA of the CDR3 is TGTGCCATCAGTGAGGAGGGGTTCGGCGGCTACACCTTC.

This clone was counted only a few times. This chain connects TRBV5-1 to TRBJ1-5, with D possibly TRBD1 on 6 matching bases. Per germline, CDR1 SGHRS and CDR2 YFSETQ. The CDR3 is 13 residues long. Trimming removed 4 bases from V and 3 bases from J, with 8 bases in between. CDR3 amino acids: CASSGDNNQPQHF. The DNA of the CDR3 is TGCGCCAGCAGCGGGGACAACAATCAGCCCCAGCATTTT.

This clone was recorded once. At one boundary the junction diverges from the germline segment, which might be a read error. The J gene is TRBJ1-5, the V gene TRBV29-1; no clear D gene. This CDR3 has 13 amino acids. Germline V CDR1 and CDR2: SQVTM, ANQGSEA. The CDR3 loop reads CSVGVDINQPQQF. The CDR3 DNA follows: TGCAGCGTTGGAGTCGATATCAATCAGCCCCAGCAGTTT.

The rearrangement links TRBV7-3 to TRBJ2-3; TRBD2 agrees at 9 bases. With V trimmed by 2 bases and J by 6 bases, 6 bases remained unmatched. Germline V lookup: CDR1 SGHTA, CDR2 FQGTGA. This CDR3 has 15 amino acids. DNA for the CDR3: TGTGCCAGCAGCTTATCGGGACTAGCCGGTGATACGCAGTATTTT. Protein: CASSLSGLAGDTQYF. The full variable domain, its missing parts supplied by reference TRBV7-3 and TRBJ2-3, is GAGVSQTPSNKVTEKGKYVELRCDPISGHTALYWYRQSLGQGPEFLIYFQGTGAADDSGLPNDRFFAVRPEGSVSTLKIQRTERGDSAVYLCASSLSGLAGDTQYFGPGTRLTVL.

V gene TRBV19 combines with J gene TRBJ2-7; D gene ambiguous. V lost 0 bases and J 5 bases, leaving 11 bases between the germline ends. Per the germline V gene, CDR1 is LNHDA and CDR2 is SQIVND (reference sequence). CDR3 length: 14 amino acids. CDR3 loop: CASSIDKATDEQYF. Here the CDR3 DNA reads TGTGCCAGTAGTATAGATAAGGCCACCGACGAGCAGTACTTC.

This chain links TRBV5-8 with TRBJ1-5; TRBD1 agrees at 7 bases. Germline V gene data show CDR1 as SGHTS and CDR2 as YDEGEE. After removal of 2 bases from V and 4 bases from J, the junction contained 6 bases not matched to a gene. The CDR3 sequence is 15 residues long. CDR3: CASSFWDRTNQPQHF. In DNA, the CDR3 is TGTGCCAGCAGCTTTTGGGACAGAACTAATCAGCCCCAGCATTTT. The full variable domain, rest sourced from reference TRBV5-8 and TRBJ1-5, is EAGVTQSPTHLIKTRGQQATLRCSPISGHTSVYWYQQALGLGLQFLLWYDEGEERNRGNFPPRFSGRQFPNYSSELNVNALELEDSALYLCASSFWDRTNQPQHFGDGTRLSIL.

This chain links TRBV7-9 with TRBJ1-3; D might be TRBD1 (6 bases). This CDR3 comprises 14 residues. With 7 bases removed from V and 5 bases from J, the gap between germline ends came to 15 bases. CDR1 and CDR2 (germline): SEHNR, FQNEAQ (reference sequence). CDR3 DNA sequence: TGTGCCAGCACCTATACAGGGTTTAGAAACACCATATATTTT. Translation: CASTYTGFRNTIYF. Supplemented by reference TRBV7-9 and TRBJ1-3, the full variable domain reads DTGVSQNPRHKITKRGQNVTFRCDPISEHNRLYWYRQTLGQGPEFLTYFQNEAQLEKSRLLSDRFSAERPKGSFSTLEIQRTEQGDSAMYLCASTYTGFRNTIYFGEGSWLTVV.

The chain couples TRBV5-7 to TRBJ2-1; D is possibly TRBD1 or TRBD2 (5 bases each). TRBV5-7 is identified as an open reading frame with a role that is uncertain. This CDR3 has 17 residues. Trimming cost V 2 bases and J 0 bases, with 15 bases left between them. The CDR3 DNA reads TGTGCCAGCAGCTTTGCTAGGCAGGGACGCTCCTACAATGAGCAGTTCTTC. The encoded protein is CASSFARQGRSYNEQFF.

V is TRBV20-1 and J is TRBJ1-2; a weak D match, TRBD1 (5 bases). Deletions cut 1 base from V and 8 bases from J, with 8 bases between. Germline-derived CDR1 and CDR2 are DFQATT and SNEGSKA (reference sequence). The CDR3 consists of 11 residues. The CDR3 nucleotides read TGCAGTGCTAGAGGTTGGGACGGCTACACCTTC. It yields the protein CSARGWDGYTF.

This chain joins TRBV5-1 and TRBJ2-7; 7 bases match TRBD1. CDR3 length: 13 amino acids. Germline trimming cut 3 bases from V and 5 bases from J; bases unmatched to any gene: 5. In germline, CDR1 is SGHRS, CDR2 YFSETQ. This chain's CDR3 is CASSSLQGNEQYF. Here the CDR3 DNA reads TGCGCCAGCAGCTCGCTACAGGGGAACGAGCAGTACTTC.

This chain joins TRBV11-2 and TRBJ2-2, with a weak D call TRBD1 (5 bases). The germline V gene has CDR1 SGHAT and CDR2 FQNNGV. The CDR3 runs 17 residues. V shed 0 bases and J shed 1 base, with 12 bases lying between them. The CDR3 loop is CASSLDGRAWNTGELFF. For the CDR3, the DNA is TGTGCCAGCAGCTTAGACGGCAGGGCATGGAACACCGGGGAGCTGTTTTTT.

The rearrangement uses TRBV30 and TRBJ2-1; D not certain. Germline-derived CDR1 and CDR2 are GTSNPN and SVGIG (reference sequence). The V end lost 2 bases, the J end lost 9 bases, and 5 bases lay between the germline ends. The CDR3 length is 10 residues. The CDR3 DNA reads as TGTGCCTGGAGTCGAGGTGAGCAGTTCTTC. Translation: CAWSRGEQFF.

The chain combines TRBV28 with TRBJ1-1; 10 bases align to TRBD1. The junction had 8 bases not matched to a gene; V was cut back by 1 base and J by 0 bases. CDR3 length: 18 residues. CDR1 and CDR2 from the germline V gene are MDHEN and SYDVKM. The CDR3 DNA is TGTGCCAGCAGTTTATTTGGGACAGGGGACAATTTGAACACTGAAGCTTTCTTT. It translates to CASSLFGTGDNLNTEAFF.

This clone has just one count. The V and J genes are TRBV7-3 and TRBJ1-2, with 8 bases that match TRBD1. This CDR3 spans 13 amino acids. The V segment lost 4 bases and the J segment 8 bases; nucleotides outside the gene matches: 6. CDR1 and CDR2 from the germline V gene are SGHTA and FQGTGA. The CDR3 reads CASSSQGARGYTF. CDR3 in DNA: TGTGCCAGCAGCTCCCAGGGGGCGCGAGGCTACACCTTC.

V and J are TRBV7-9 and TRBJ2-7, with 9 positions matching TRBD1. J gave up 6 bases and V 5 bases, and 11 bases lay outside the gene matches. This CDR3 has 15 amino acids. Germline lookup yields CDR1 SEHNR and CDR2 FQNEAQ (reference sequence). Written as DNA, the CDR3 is TGTGCCAGCAGCCCCATGGCGGGACAGGGTCCCGAGCAGTACTTC. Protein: CASSPMAGQGPEQYF.

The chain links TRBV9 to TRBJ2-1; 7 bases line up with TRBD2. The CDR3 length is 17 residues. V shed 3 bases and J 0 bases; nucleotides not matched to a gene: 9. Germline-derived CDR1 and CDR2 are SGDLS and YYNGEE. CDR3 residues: CASSDPSLAGSYNEQFF. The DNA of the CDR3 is TGTGCCAGCAGCGACCCCTCATTAGCGGGCTCCTACAATGAGCAGTTCTTC.

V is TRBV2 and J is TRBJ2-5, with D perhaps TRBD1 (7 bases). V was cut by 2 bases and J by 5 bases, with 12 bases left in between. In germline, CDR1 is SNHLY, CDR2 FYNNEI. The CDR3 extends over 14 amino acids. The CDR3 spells CASSEQGGGETQYF. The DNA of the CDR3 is TGTGCCAGCAGTGAACAGGGGGGAGGCGAGACCCAGTACTTC.